The present entry profiles one T cell receptor (beta chain) with its context. Generated by immunoSEQ multiplex PCR, the TCRdb table keeps only in-frame clones and is missing some. Among roughly 30,000 clones listed, 85% were seen once. This entry is derived from a study of blood T cell repertoires in COVID-19. Study-level information: Collection of acute and convalescent COVID-19 samples took place in the United States, Italy and Spain. PBMCs, B-cell-depleted T cells, or T cells provided the cDNA or gDNA that made up the material.

Material: peripheral blood. The clonotype was recovered from a human donor with acute or convalescent COVID-19. The donor label of this sample is uncertain.

The CDR3 DNA reads TGTGCCACCCGGGACAGAGGCGAAAATGGCTACACCTTC. Its translation: CATRDRGENGYTF. J is TRBJ1-2 and V is TRBV19; 7 positions agree with TRBD1. There are 13 residues in the CDR3. Per germline, CDR1 LNHDA and CDR2 SQIVND (reference sequence). J lost 6 bases, V lost 10 bases, and 11 bases had no gene match.